This TCR beta chain was obtained from a study of blood T cell repertoires in COVID-19. Clones were sequenced by immunoSEQ multiplex PCR, and TCRdb holds only the in-frame ones, with some missing. The sample includes under 70,000 clones, over 70% of them seen just once. The CDR3 consists of 14 residues. Germline V lookup: CDR1 SGHNT, CDR2 YYREEE (reference sequence). V shed 4 bases and J shed 7 bases, with 14 bases lying between them. This rearrangement joins TRBV5-4 to TRBJ1-4; D perhaps matches TRBD1 (6 bases). This receptor was identified in a woman aged 70-85 years with acute or convalescent COVID-19. Sequences were obtained from peripheral blood. The CDR3 DNA reads as TGTGCCAGCAGCCAACAGGGAGGGGGTGAAAAACTGTTTTTT. It translates to CASSQQGGGEKLFF.